This TCR beta chain was profiled in a study of regulatory T cells in long-lasting Graves disease. For the study at large: Newly diagnosed Graves' patients took antithyroid drugs under 3 months.

The time point was: newly diagnosed GD, antithyroid drugs for less than 3 months. There was RNA extracted from PBMCs, and the TCR library was made from it. Patients came through an endocrinology department, and that department was in Xi'an, China. Regarding this clonotype: What it recognizes is unknown. Since a much larger clone is just one base distant, this may be a read error.

Findings of the study overall: Persistent cases favored TRBV28, TRBJ1-2 and TRBJ2-5.

In building TCR beta libraries, iRepertoire HTBI primers were used together with Arm-PCR of CDR3 regions. In the study's own analysis: Identification of gene segments yielded some 62 TRBV and 12 to 15 TRBJ across samples. TCRdb re-analysed the multiplex PCR reads in MiXCR, keeping a single row per CDR3 protein. The V and J calls shown here were made by TCRdb, not taken from the authors' results. This sample yields approximately 400,000 distinct CDR3 sequences, of which roughly 15% are seen a single time; about 20% belongs to the top ten. The germline V gene encodes CDR1 MNHNS and CDR2 SASEGT. With 6 bases removed from V and 1 base from J, the gap between germline ends came to 12 bases. This CDR3 region has 14 residues.

The chain employs TRBV6-1 and TRBJ1-1, with D perhaps matching TRBD1 (6 bases). The specimen comprised peripheral blood mononuclear cells (PBMCs), sampled at new diagnosis, from a patient treated with antithyroid drugs. This receptor was identified in a female donor with Graves disease. The CDR3 here is CASRGDTTNTEAFF. CDR3 nucleotide sequence: TGTGCCAGCAGGGGGGACACTACGAACACTGAAGCTTTCTTT.